The 27 T cell receptor beta chains below were found in one sample sequenced in a study of shared clonotypes between healthy human individuals. The naive CD8 fraction comprised CD45RO-negative cells positively selected for CCR7 and excluded terminally differentiated effector memory CD45RA+ cells. Data came from immunoSEQ multiplex PCR; TCRdb stores just in-frame clones and leaves some out. Of about 2 million clones listed, over 85% are singletons. The sample consisted of naive CD8+ T cells sorted from blood. The receptors originated from a man between 18 and 35 years old in good health.

This sequence joins TRBV27 and TRBJ2-7; a possible D gene is TRBD2 (6 bases). Trimming cost V 4 bases and J 5 bases, with 9 bases left between them. The V gene's germline CDR1 is MNHEY and CDR2 SMNVEV (reference sequence). The CDR3 runs 12 residues. Here the CDR3 DNA reads TGTGCCAGCAGTTCGACTAGTAACGAGCAGTACTTC. This codes for CASSSTSNEQYF.

This chain connects TRBV6-6 to TRBJ2-1, with D perhaps TRBD1 or TRBD2 (5 bases each). The CDR3 sequence is 16 residues long. CDR1 and CDR2 from the germline V gene are MNHNY and SVGAGI (reference sequence). V was shortened by 0 bases and J by 2 bases, with 11 bases between the two germline ends. CDR3 in DNA: TGTGCCAGCAGTTACTCGTTTAGGGGACCCTACAATGAGCAGTTCTTC. Translating gives CASSYSFRGPYNEQFF.

The CDR3 here is CASSGTGGGETQYF. The CDR3 DNA is TGTGCCAGCAGCGGGACAGGGGGTGGGGAGACCCAGTACTTC. The chain combines TRBV5-4 with TRBJ2-5; 11 positions match TRBD1. Germline CDR1 and CDR2: SGHNT and YYREEE (reference sequence). This CDR3 has 14 amino acids. Trimming took 4 bases from V and 5 from J; bases not matched to a gene: 4.

This clone was recorded only once. CDR3 DNA sequence: TGTGCCAGCAGCTTGTACGAGGGGCGGGGTCAGCCCCAGCATTTT. This encodes CASSLYEGRGQPQHF. The J gene is TRBJ1-5, the V gene TRBV5-4; D possibly corresponds to TRBD1 (5 bases). CDR3 size: 15 residues. Germline values: CDR1 SGHNT, CDR2 YYREEE (reference sequence). V lost 1 base and J lost 6, with 14 bases in between.

The rearrangement joins TRBV5-1 to TRBJ1-2; 10 bases are a match to TRBD1. The germline V gene encodes CDR1 SGHRS and CDR2 YFSETQ. After removal of 0 bases from V and 6 bases from J, the junction contained 5 bases not matched to a gene. This CDR3 region has 15 residues. In DNA, the CDR3 is TGCGCCAGCAGCTTGGAGGGGACAGGGGTAGATGGCTACACCTTC. Its translation: CASSLEGTGVDGYTF.

The chain couples TRBV10-3 to TRBJ2-1, with a possible D match to TRBD1 (6 bases). In germline, CDR1 is ENHRY, CDR2 SYGVKD. V gave up 0 bases and J gave up 4 bases, with 16 bases separating them. The CDR3 totals 17 residues. CDR3 residues: CAISESPGTFLYNEQFF. CDR3 coding DNA: TGTGCCATCAGTGAGTCCCCCGGGACATTTCTGTACAATGAGCAGTTCTTC.

This chain joins TRBV2 and TRBJ1-6; TRBD1 aligns across 7 bases. The CDR3 has 14 residues. CDR1 is SNHLY, CDR2 FYNNEI, per germline. V dropped 8 bases and J dropped 5; count of bases not matched to a gene: 6. CDR3 DNA: TGTGCCAGCGAACGACAGGGAAATAATTCACCCCTCCACTTT. This encodes CASERQGNNSPLHF.

This chain links TRBV6-5 with TRBJ2-7; D may be TRBD2 (5 bases). V lost 3 bases and J lost 12, with 18 bases in between. Germline assignment: CDR1 MNHEY and CDR2 SVGAGI. The CDR3 runs to 13 residues. The CDR3 bases are TGTGCCAGCAGTTATCCCGGGGAGCTACGGCTGTACTTC. Residues: CASSYPGELRLYF.

The chain has TRBV5-4 and TRBJ2-3, with D perhaps given as TRBD1 or TRBD2 (6 bases each). Germline V gene data show CDR1 as SGHNT and CDR2 as YYREEE (reference sequence). The CDR3 spans 13 residues. Trimming left V 10 bases short and J 2 bases short, with 14 bases between. CDR3 protein: CAVEGGYTDTQYF. CDR3 nucleotide sequence: TGTGCCGTCGAGGGGGGCTACACAGATACGCAGTATTTT.

CDR3 coding DNA: TGTGCCAGCAGCTTGAGCGGGTTGGAGCAGTACTTC. It is translated as CASSLSGLEQYF. This sequence joins TRBV5-8 and TRBJ2-7, with D tentatively TRBD2 (6 bases). The CDR3 sequence is 12 residues long. Trimming removed 1 base at V and 7 bases at J, with 9 bases between. From germline, CDR1 is SGHTS and CDR2 YDEGEE. The entire variable domain, with the rest obtained from reference TRBV5-8 and TRBJ2-7, is as follows: EAGVTQSPTHLIKTRGQQATLRCSPISGHTSVYWYQQALGLGLQFLLWYDEGEERNRGNFPPRFSGRQFPNYSSELNVNALELEDSALYLCASSLSGLEQYFGPGTRLTVT.

The J gene is TRBJ2-3, the V gene TRBV4-2; possible D gene TRBD2, 6 bases. The CDR3 runs 16 residues. Germline values: CDR1 LGHNA, CDR2 YNFKEQ. Trimming left V 4 bases short and J 0 bases short, with 14 bases between. DNA of the CDR3: TGTGCCAGCAGCCTTTCCGGGACTCATAGCACAGATACGCAGTATTTT. Residues: CASSLSGTHSTDTQYF.

The CDR3 region is CSVEVPGRTGQYF. The CDR3 DNA reads TGCAGCGTTGAAGTTCCAGGTCGGACAGGGCAGTATTTT. This rearrangement joins TRBV29-1 to TRBJ2-3; TRBD1 matches 7 bases. From germline, CDR1 is SQVTM and CDR2 ANQGSEA. The CDR3 runs to 13 residues. J was trimmed by 11 bases and V by 1 base; bases with no gene match: 9.

Note on this clone: Additional DNA sequences in this sample encode the identical CDR3. The V call is TRBV27, the J call TRBJ2-7; D is perhaps TRBD2 (6 bases). Germline assignment: CDR1 MNHEY and CDR2 SMNVEV (reference sequence). The ends were cut back, 2 bases at V and 6 bases at J, with 11 bases in the middle. The CDR3 covers 13 residues. The CDR3 sequence is CASSLGQGGEQYF. The CDR3 nucleotides are TGTGCCAGCAGTTTAGGGCAGGGAGGCGAGCAGTACTTC.

The chain carries TRBV25-1 and TRBJ2-1; D uncertain. CDR3 length: 13 residues. Germline loops: CDR1 MGHDK, CDR2 SYGVNS. V was clipped by 3 bases and J by 5 bases, with 8 bases between them. Here the CDR3 reads CASSDVGNNEQFF. The CDR3 coding sequence is TGTGCCAGCAGTGATGTAGGGAACAATGAGCAGTTCTTC.

This chain uses TRBV29-1 with TRBJ2-1; the D is unclear. Germline CDR1 is SQVTM and CDR2 is ANQGSEA. V shed 3 bases and J shed 0 bases, with 6 bases lying between them. The CDR3 loop spans 13 amino acids. The CDR3 loop reads CSVDGISYNEQFF. The CDR3 coding sequence is TGCAGCGTTGATGGGATCTCCTACAATGAGCAGTTCTTC.

In nucleotides, the CDR3 is TGTGCCAGCAGCGATGGACAGGGATACACTGAAGCTTTCTTT. Translating it yields CASSDGQGYTEAFF. The V and J genes are TRBV6-1 and TRBJ1-1; TRBD1 matches 8 bases. This CDR3 contains 14 residues. In germline, CDR1 is MNHNS, CDR2 SASEGT. V lost 6 bases to trimming and J lost 3 bases; unmatched junction nucleotides: 6.

The rearrangement joins TRBV7-3 to TRBJ2-1; D possibly uses TRBD1 or TRBD2 (6 bases each). Germline CDR1 and CDR2: SGHTA and FQGTGA. Trimming stripped 5 bases from V and 4 bases from J, with 12 bases between. The CDR3 length is 14 residues. The CDR3 DNA reads as TGTGCCAGCAGCGGTGGCGGGACATACAATGAGCAGTTCTTC. Protein product: CASSGGGTYNEQFF.

The rearrangement uses TRBV2 and TRBJ2-3, with D perhaps matching TRBD1 (6 bases). From germline, CDR1 is SNHLY and CDR2 FYNNEI. The CDR3 extends over 17 amino acids. Trimming removed 3 bases from V and 2 bases from J, with 18 bases in between. The CDR3: CASSDPGKGEHTDTQYF. The CDR3, as DNA: TGTGCCAGCAGTGACCCAGGGAAGGGGGAGCACACAGATACGCAGTATTTT.

The V and J genes are TRBV28 and TRBJ1-2; D gene uncertain. Germline values: CDR1 MDHEN, CDR2 SYDVKM. This CDR3 region has 12 residues. V was trimmed by 7 bases and J by 4 bases, leaving 10 bases between them. CDR3 amino acids: CASNPTSYGYTF. In DNA, the CDR3 is TGTGCCAGCAACCCCACGTCCTATGGCTACACCTTC.

The chain carries TRBV10-3 and TRBJ2-7; the match to TRBD1 covers 12 bases. Germline trimming cut 2 bases from V and 5 bases from J; bases unmatched to any gene: 4. CDR3 size: 15 residues. In germline, CDR1 is ENHRY, CDR2 SYGVKD. The chain's CDR3 is CAISETGQGADEQYF. In DNA form, the CDR3 reads TGTGCCATCAGTGAGACGGGACAGGGGGCGGACGAGCAGTACTTC.

This clone appeared once. The chain carries TRBV23-1 and TRBJ2-7; D gene ambiguous. TRBV23-1 is sorted into the ORF group, with uncertain function. The CDR3 has 16 amino acids. V was cut by 0 bases and J by 2 bases, with 14 bases left in between. The DNA of the CDR3 is TGCGCCAGCAGTCAATCCCACGGCCAAGAGCCCTACGAGCAGTACTTC. It specifies CASSQSHGQEPYEQYF.

The chain employs TRBV28 and TRBJ1-2; perhaps TRBD1 as D (5 bases). This CDR3 has 14 amino acids. With 5 bases removed from V and 1 base from J, the gap between germline ends came to 11 bases. Germline V CDR1 and CDR2: MDHEN, SYDVKM. The CDR3 coding sequence is TGTGCCAGCAGTACCCCGGGGGGTAACTATGGCTACACCTTC. Its protein is CASSTPGGNYGYTF.

This chain links TRBV15 with TRBJ2-1; possibly TRBD2 for D (6 bases). The CDR3 has 17 amino acids. V lost 1 base and J 0 bases, leaving 13 bases between the germline ends. Germline V gene data show CDR1 as LNHNV and CDR2 as YYDKDF (reference sequence). The CDR3 spells CATSRVYAGPSYNEQFF. CDR3 sequence (DNA): TGTGCCACCAGCAGAGTTTACGCGGGGCCCTCCTACAATGAGCAGTTCTTC.

The rearrangement links TRBV6-6 to TRBJ1-1, with D unclear. The CDR3 covers 15 residues. Germline V gene lookup returns CDR1 MNHNY and CDR2 SVGAGI (reference sequence). The ends were cut back, 5 bases at V and 3 bases at J, with 16 bases in the middle. CDR3 loop: CASSLSDYGYTEAFF. The CDR3 DNA sequence: TGTGCCAGCAGTCTATCGGACTACGGGTACACTGAAGCTTTCTTT.

The V and J genes are TRBV4-1 and TRBJ2-7; D perhaps matches TRBD2 (6 bases). CDR1 is MGHRA, CDR2 YSYEKL, per germline. Trimming cost V 1 base and J 5 bases, with 15 bases left between them. The CDR3 totals 15 residues. CDR3 in amino acids: CASSQVGPSAHEQYF. The CDR3 nucleotides read TGCGCCAGCAGCCAAGTAGGACCTAGCGCCCACGAGCAGTACTTC.

The chain recombines TRBV28 with TRBJ2-7; 8 bases agree with TRBD1. The CDR3 has 15 amino acids. Germline V CDR1 and CDR2: MDHEN, SYDVKM. V lost 1 base to trimming and J lost 5 bases; unmatched junction nucleotides: 7. The DNA for the CDR3 is TGTGCCAGCAGTTTATTAAGCAGGGGGCAAAACGAGCAGTACTTC. Translated: CASSLLSRGQNEQYF. Full variable domain (remainder filled in from reference TRBV28 and TRBJ2-7): DVKVTQSSRYLVKRTGEKVFLECVQDMDHENMFWYRQDPGLGLRLIYFSYDVKMKEKGDIPEGYSVSREKKERFSLILESASTNQTSMYLCASSLLSRGQNEQYFGPGTRLTVT.

The J gene is TRBJ2-3, the V gene TRBV28; 7 bases are shared with TRBD2. Germline CDR1 is MDHEN and CDR2 is SYDVKM. After removal of 4 bases from V and 5 bases from J, the junction contained 0 bases not matched to a gene. The CDR3 extends over 12 amino acids. This chain's CDR3 is CASSWGGDTQYF. The DNA of the CDR3 is TGTGCCAGCAGTTGGGGGGGAGATACGCAGTATTTT.